These 18 T cell receptor beta chains share one sample of origin, sequenced in a study of response to subunit inactivated influenza vaccine. TCRdb re-called the RT-PCR reads through MiXCR, storing one row per CDR3 protein. This sample yields about 780,000 distinct CDR3 sequences, of which about 18% are seen a single time; around 9.9% belongs to the top ten. The sample in question was PBMCs from blood, obtained roughly 5 days after vaccination. These receptors were taken from a man aged 50 or older who received an inactivated influenza vaccine.

This clonotype was found many times. The rearrangement links TRBV29-1 to TRBJ2-7; the D gene could be TRBD1 or TRBD2 (5 bases each). Germline V gene sequence: CDR1 SQVTM, CDR2 ANQGSEA. Trimming stripped 5 bases from V and 0 bases from J, with 8 bases between. CDR3 length: 12 residues. CDR3 residues: CSVQGDSYEQYF. CDR3 sequence (DNA): TGCAGCGTTCAGGGAGACTCCTACGAGCAGTACTTC.

V gene TRBV5-1 combines with J gene TRBJ2-7; unclear D gene. V lost 0 bases to trimming and J lost 4 bases, with 14 bases between them. The V gene's germline CDR1 is SGHRS and CDR2 YFSETQ. The CDR3 extends over 15 amino acids. In DNA form, the CDR3 reads TGCGCCAGCAGCTTGGGGCCCTTCCAGAGGTACGAGCAGTACTTC. Translating gives CASSLGPFQRYEQYF.

Many counts were recorded for this clonotype. The V gene is TRBV6-6, the J gene TRBJ1-2; D ambiguous. The CDR3 length is 13 residues. Trimming removed 0 bases at V and 2 bases at J, with 4 bases between. The V gene's germline CDR1 is MNHNY and CDR2 SVGAGI (reference sequence). CDR3 coding DNA: TGTGCCAGCAGTTACTCGGACAACTATGGCTACACCTTC. Amino acid sequence: CASSYSDNYGYTF.

CDR3 region: CASSLPRQSLYEQYF. The CDR3 region has the DNA TGTGCCAGCAGCTTGCCGCGGCAGTCCCTTTACGAGCAGTACTTC. The rearrangement links TRBV5-5 to TRBJ2-7, with unresolved D. Per the germline V gene, CDR1 is SGHKS and CDR2 is YYEKEE (reference sequence). The CDR3 is made up of 15 amino acids. Between the trimmed V and J ends, which lost 1 base and 4 bases, there was a span of 15 bases.

In this sample, this clonotype turned up a few times. The rearrangement joins TRBV18 to TRBJ2-4; D possibly matches TRBD1 or TRBD2 (7 bases each). CDR3 length: 17 amino acids. Per germline, CDR1 KGHSH and CDR2 LQKENI. Trimming removed 2 bases from V and 0 bases from J, with 14 bases in between. This CDR3 reads CASSPEQGRGAKNIQYF. The CDR3 DNA follows: TGTGCCAGCTCACCAGAACAGGGGAGGGGAGCCAAAAACATTCAGTACTTC.

The chain combines TRBV10-3 with TRBJ2-3; D is undetermined. V lost 2 bases, J lost 1 base, and 4 bases lay in between. The CDR3 consists of 13 residues. CDR1 and CDR2 from the germline V gene are ENHRY and SYGVKD. CDR3 bases: TGTGCCATCAGTGAGGGCGGCACAGATACGCAGTATTTT. The encoded protein is CAISEGGTDTQYF.

The chain carries TRBV11-2 and TRBJ2-3, with 7 bases aligning to TRBD2. J lost 1 base, V lost 8 bases, and 9 bases had no gene match. Per the germline V gene, CDR1 is SGHAT and CDR2 is FQNNGV. This CDR3 is built from 15 residues. The CDR3 coding sequence is TGTGCCAGCGGAGACAGACGGGGGGGCACAGATACGCAGTATTTT. Residues: CASGDRRGGTDTQYF.

This clonotype was seen only a few times. The CDR3 here is CSARASAGGGTDTQYF. The CDR3 DNA reads TGCAGTGCTAGAGCGTCAGCGGGAGGTGGGACAGATACGCAGTATTTT. The chain joins TRBV20-1 to TRBJ2-3; 9 bases are a match to TRBD2. V shed 1 base, J shed 3 bases, and the junction held 8 bases outside the gene matches. The CDR3 spans 16 residues. Per the germline V gene, CDR1 is DFQATT and CDR2 is SNEGSKA (reference sequence).

This clonotype was recorded only once. This chain joins TRBV2 and TRBJ1-2, with D perhaps TRBD1 (5 bases). CDR3 length: 13 residues. Germline V gene lookup returns CDR1 SNHLY and CDR2 FYNNEI. The V gene lost 1 base and the J gene lost 5 bases, with 8 bases spanning the gap. The CDR3 reads CASSEVREYGYTF. The DNA for the CDR3 is TGTGCCAGCAGTGAAGTCAGGGAGTATGGCTACACCTTC.

This chain uses TRBV20-1 with TRBJ2-6, with TRBD1 matching 9 bases. Per the germline V gene, CDR1 is DFQATT and CDR2 is SNEGSKA (reference sequence). The J segment lost 3 bases and the V segment lost 5 bases, leaving 14 bases of the junction unmatched. The CDR3 has 18 residues. The CDR3 is CSAGRTPGQGGGANVLTF. In DNA form, the CDR3 reads TGCAGTGCTGGGAGAACGCCGGGACAGGGTGGTGGGGCCAACGTCCTGACTTTC.

The rearrangement uses TRBV6-1 and TRBJ2-7, with 7 bases aligning to TRBD1. Germline V gene lookup returns CDR1 MNHNS and CDR2 SASEGT. V dropped 6 bases and J dropped 6; count of bases not matched to a gene: 11. This CDR3 is built from 14 residues. The CDR3 bases are TGTGCCAGCAGGACCGGGACAGAGATTACCGAGCAGTACTTC. Its protein is CASRTGTEITEQYF.

This clonotype has a handful of counts. The chain couples TRBV7-2 to TRBJ2-1; perhaps TRBD1 as D (6 bases). The germline V gene encodes CDR1 SGHTA and CDR2 FQGNSA. The CDR3 spans 15 residues. The germline V and J ends were trimmed by 1 base and 4 bases, with 11 bases remaining between them. CDR3 sequence reads: CASSLGWGRYNEQFF. The CDR3 coding sequence is TGTGCCAGCAGCTTAGGGTGGGGGCGGTACAATGAGCAGTTCTTC.

The chain links TRBV6-1 to TRBJ2-6; D gene uncertain. The CDR3 covers 14 residues. Trimming took 5 bases from V and 3 from J, leaving 8 bases between them. Germline CDR1 reads MNHNS; CDR2 reads SASEGT. The CDR3 reads CASSLMSGANVLTF. CDR3 sequence (DNA): TGTGCCAGCAGTCTGATGAGTGGGGCCAACGTCCTGACTTTC.

This clonotype occurred a few times. The chain couples TRBV7-8 to TRBJ2-2; D is ambiguous. The CDR3 runs to 12 residues. Germline CDR1 reads SGHVS; CDR2 reads FQNEAQ. V lost 3 bases to trimming and J lost 6 bases, with 5 bases between them. CDR3 nucleotides: TGTGCCAGCAGCTTTCCTCCCGGGGAGCTGTTTTTT. It codes for CASSFPPGELFF.

The rearrangement uses TRBV7-9 and TRBJ2-3; D ambiguous. Trimming removed 5 bases from V and 0 bases from J, with 12 bases in between. Germline V CDR1 and CDR2: SEHNR, FQNEAQ (reference sequence). The CDR3 consists of 15 residues. Written as DNA, the CDR3 is TGTGCCAGCAGCGTCTGGCCGGGTAGCACAGATACGCAGTATTTT. Encoded protein: CASSVWPGSTDTQYF.

At least ten counts were recorded for this clonotype. The gene calls are TRBV3-1 and TRBJ2-7, with 7 positions matching TRBD2. Germline CDR1 LGHDT, CDR2 YNNKEL (reference sequence). V shed 5 bases and J 7 bases; nucleotides not matched to a gene: 8. The CDR3 runs 13 residues. CDR3 in DNA: TGTGCCAGCAGCGACCTGGGAGGGCGTGAGCAGTACTTC. Its protein is CASSDLGGREQYF.

This chain joins TRBV6-2 or TRBV6-3 and TRBJ2-7, with 8 positions matching TRBD1. Germline trimming cut 2 bases from V and 6 bases from J; bases unmatched to any gene: 15. The V gene's germline CDR1 is MNHEY and CDR2 SVGEGT. The CDR3 consists of 17 residues. The DNA of the CDR3 is TGTGCCAGCAGTTACCGGCCGTTGGACAGGGAATTCATCGAGCAGTACTTC. Amino acid sequence: CASSYRPLDREFIEQYF.

The chain links TRBV5-1 to TRBJ1-2; 10 bases line up with TRBD1. CDR1 SGHRS and CDR2 YFSETQ come from the germline V gene. With V trimmed by 4 bases and J by 7 bases, 7 bases remained unmatched. The CDR3 spans 14 residues. DNA of the CDR3: TGCGCCAGCAGCCTCCGACAGGGGGCCGGTGGCTACACCTTC. This codes for CASSLRQGAGGYTF.